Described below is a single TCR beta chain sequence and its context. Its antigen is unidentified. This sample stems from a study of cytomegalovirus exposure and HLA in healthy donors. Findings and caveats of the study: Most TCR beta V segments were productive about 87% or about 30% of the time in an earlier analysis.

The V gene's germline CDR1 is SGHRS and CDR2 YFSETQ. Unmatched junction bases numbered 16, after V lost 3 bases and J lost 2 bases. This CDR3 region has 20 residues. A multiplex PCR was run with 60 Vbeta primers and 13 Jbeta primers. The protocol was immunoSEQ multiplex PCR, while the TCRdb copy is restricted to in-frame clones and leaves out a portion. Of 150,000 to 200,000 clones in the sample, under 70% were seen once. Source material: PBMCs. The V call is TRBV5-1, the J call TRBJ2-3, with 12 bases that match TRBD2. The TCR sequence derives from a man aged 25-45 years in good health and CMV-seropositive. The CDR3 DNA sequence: TGCGCCAGCAGCTCAGTTCCCCCCCTAGCGGGAGGGCCTCTCACAGATACGCAGTATTTT. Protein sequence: CASSSVPPLAGGPLTDTQYF. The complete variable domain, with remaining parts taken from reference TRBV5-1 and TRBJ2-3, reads KAGVTQTPRYLIKTRGQQVTLSCSPISGHRSVSWYQQTPGQGLQFLFEYFSETQRNKGNFPGRFSGRQFSNSRSEMNVSTLELGDSALYLCASSSVPPLAGGPLTDTQYFGPGTRLTVL.